The 32 T cell receptor beta chains given below trace back to one sample, sequenced in a study of CD8+ T cells in alopecia areata. Once RNA had been extracted, it was reverse transcribed into cDNA to act as the sequencing template. Only in-frame clones appear in the TCRdb table, and some are missing; sequencing was by immunoSEQ multiplex PCR. The data show approximately 210,000 clones, with roughly 70% seen just once and approximately 1.4% held by the top ten. Treatment indicated: oral pan-JAK inhibitor, 5-10 mg twice daily. Specimen: CD4+ T cells sorted from blood, collected between weeks 47 and 50, from a patient treated with tofacitinib. The source is a human donor with alopecia areata.

V usage is TRBV10-2 and J usage is TRBJ1-6; D is uncertain. This CDR3 has 16 residues. Trimming took 5 bases from V and 0 from J, leaving 11 bases between them. Germline V gives CDR1 WSHSY, CDR2 SAAADI. This CDR3 reads CASSLRGSSYNSPLHF. CDR3 sequence (DNA): TGCGCCAGCAGTCTGCGAGGGAGCTCCTATAATTCACCCCTCCACTTT.

This clone was detected only a few times. The V call is TRBV2, the J call TRBJ2-7; the D gene is possibly TRBD1 (6 bases). Trimming removed 10 bases from V and 8 bases from J, with 18 bases in between. This CDR3 is built from 12 residues. From germline, CDR1 is SNHLY and CDR2 FYNNEI. The CDR3 bases are TGTGCCACCGACCCGACGGGGACAAAGCAGTACTTC. Its protein product is CATDPTGTKQYF.

V and J are TRBV28 and TRBJ2-5; 8 bases align to TRBD1. This CDR3 is built from 14 residues. The junction had 9 bases not matched to a gene; V was cut back by 6 bases and J by 6 bases. CDR1 and CDR2 (germline): MDHEN, SYDVKM. The CDR3 DNA reads TGTGCCAGCAGACACCATCGGACAGGGAAGACCCAGTACTTC. Translated, it gives CASRHHRTGKTQYF. Variable domain in full (rest from reference TRBV28 and TRBJ2-5): DVKVTQSSRYLVKRTGEKVFLECVQDMDHENMFWYRQDPGLGLRLIYFSYDVKMKEKGDIPEGYSVSREKKERFSLILESASTNQTSMYLCASRHHRTGKTQYFGPGTRLLVL.

The chain recombines TRBV6-5 with TRBJ1-5; D unclear. This CDR3 is 15 amino acids long. V was clipped by 4 bases and J by 3 bases, with 13 bases between them. Per the germline V gene, CDR1 is MNHEY and CDR2 is SVGAGI. The CDR3 region is CASSSSRGHNQPQHF. The CDR3 region has the DNA TGTGCCAGCAGTTCCTCCCGGGGTCACAATCAGCCCCAGCATTTT.

The chain is built from TRBV13 and TRBJ2-5; tentatively, D is TRBD2 (6 bases). The CDR3 runs to 13 residues. CDR1 is PRHDT, CDR2 FYEKMQ, per germline (reference sequence). Between the trimmed V and J ends, which lost 5 bases and 5 bases, there was a span of 12 bases. This chain's CDR3 is CASSPREEETQYF. Written as DNA, the CDR3 is TGTGCCAGCAGCCCCAGGGAGGAGGAGACCCAGTACTTC.

This clone was seen more than once but under ten times. CDR3 amino acids: CASSLAPYEQYF. The CDR3 region has the DNA TGTGCCAGCAGCTTAGCGCCCTACGAGCAGTACTTC. This chain links TRBV11-2 with TRBJ2-7; D ambiguous. The length of the CDR3 is 12 residues. Per germline, CDR1 SGHAT and CDR2 FQNNGV. The germline V and J ends were trimmed by 1 base and 2 bases, with 3 bases remaining between them.

Note on this clone: Other DNA sequences in this sample translate to the same CDR3. The chain couples TRBV29-1 to TRBJ2-7, with D possibly being TRBD1 (5 bases). The length of the CDR3 is 11 residues. V was cut by 1 base and J by 5 bases, with 6 bases left in between. CDR1 and CDR2 (germline): SQVTM, ANQGSEA. In nucleotides, the CDR3 is TGCAGCGTTGAAGGGGGCCACGAGCAGTACTTC. Residues: CSVEGGHEQYF.

A few counts support this clone. The rearrangement joins TRBV30 to TRBJ1-2, with D unresolved. V lost 2 bases and J 4 bases, leaving 5 bases between the germline ends. CDR1 and CDR2 from the germline V gene are GTSNPN and SVGIG (reference sequence). The CDR3 length is 11 residues. DNA of the CDR3: TGTGCCTGGAGTTACATCTATGGCTACACCTTC. Translation gives CAWSYIYGYTF.

The chain joins TRBV5-6 to TRBJ2-1; 8 nucleotides agree with TRBD2. CDR1 and CDR2 from the germline V gene are SGHDT and YYEEEE. J gave up 5 bases and V 0 bases, and 7 bases lay outside the gene matches. The CDR3 length is 16 residues. The DNA of the CDR3 is TGTGCCAGCAGCTTGGACGCGGGGGGTAGACACAATGAGCAGTTCTTC. This sequence encodes CASSLDAGGRHNEQFF.

The chain uses TRBV25-1 and TRBJ1-2; maybe TRBD1 (5 bases). V dropped 6 bases and J dropped 6 bases, with 11 bases sitting between them. CDR3 length equals 12 residues. Germline V gene data show CDR1 as MGHDK and CDR2 as SYGVNS. The CDR3 protein is CASSLGGNGYTF. CDR3 nucleotide sequence: TGTGCCAGCAGCCTCGGGGGGAATGGCTACACCTTC.

The V gene is TRBV19, the J gene TRBJ2-2; D unresolved. Looked up from germline, CDR1 is LNHDA and CDR2 is SQIVND (reference sequence). Trimming stripped 3 bases from V and 6 bases from J, with 5 bases between. The CDR3 has 12 amino acids. The CDR3 sequence: CASSIGPGELFF. CDR3 coding DNA: TGTGCCAGTAGTATCGGACCCGGGGAGCTGTTTTTT.

The rearrangement uses TRBV30 and TRBJ1-2; D gene uncertain. Trimming took 2 bases from V and 2 from J, leaving 15 bases between them. Germline V gene sequence: CDR1 GTSNPN, CDR2 SVGIG (reference sequence). The CDR3 has 15 amino acids. In nucleotides, the CDR3 is TGTGCCTGGAGTCTAGGGCGGCCGATCAACTATGGCTACACCTTC. Amino acid sequence: CAWSLGRPINYGYTF.

This chain joins TRBV27 and TRBJ1-2; D might be TRBD1 (6 bases). Germline V lookup: CDR1 MNHEY, CDR2 SMNVEV (reference sequence). This CDR3 is built from 12 residues. V lost 7 bases to trimming and J lost 7 bases, with 13 bases between them. The CDR3 region is CASKQGGGGYTF. The CDR3 region has the DNA TGTGCCAGCAAACAGGGAGGGGGTGGCTACACCTTC.

This sequence joins TRBV29-1 and TRBJ1-1; D is unclear. Germline values: CDR1 SQVTM, CDR2 ANQGSEA. The CDR3 sequence is 12 residues long. V lost 4 bases and J 5 bases, leaving 11 bases between the germline ends. In nucleotides, the CDR3 is TGCAGCGTTGGGGGTTGGGAAACTGAAGCTTTCTTT. It specifies CSVGGWETEAFF. Together with reference TRBV29-1 and TRBJ1-1, the CDR3 gives the full variable domain: SAVISQKPSRDICQRGTSLTIQCQVDSQVTMMFWYRQQPGQSLTLIATANQGSEATYESGFVIDKFPISRPNLTFSTLTVSNMSPEDSSIYLCSVGGWETEAFFGQGTRLTVV.

The gene calls are TRBV7-3 and TRBJ2-5; D possibly corresponds to TRBD2 (7 bases). The germline gives CDR1 SGHTA, CDR2 FQGTGA. The CDR3 sequence is 15 residues long. Trimming pared 5 bases from V and 2 bases from J, leaving 15 bases between. The CDR3 spells CASSRSGGQQETQYF. CDR3 bases: TGTGCCAGCAGCCGATCGGGGGGCCAACAAGAGACCCAGTACTTC.

The chain recombines TRBV30 with TRBJ2-1, with 8 bases aligning to TRBD1. CDR1 is GTSNPN and CDR2 is SVGIG in the germline V gene (reference sequence). The CDR3 totals 14 residues. Trimming at V came to 4 bases and at J to 3 bases, leaving 5 bases not matched to a gene. The DNA for the CDR3 is TGTGCCTGGACTATGGACAGGGACTACAATGAGCAGTTCTTC. Amino acid sequence: CAWTMDRDYNEQFF. Full variable domain (rest looked up from reference TRBV30 and TRBJ2-1): SQTIHQWPATLVQPVGSPLSLECTVEGTSNPNLYWYRQAAGRGLQLLFYSVGIGQISSEVPQNLSASRPQDRQFILSSKKLLLSDSGFYLCAWTMDRDYNEQFFGPGTRLTVL.

The J gene is TRBJ1-1, the V gene TRBV30, with TRBD1 as a possible D gene (6 bases). The CDR3 contains 13 residues. Germline V CDR1 and CDR2: GTSNPN, SVGIG (reference sequence). Between the trimmed V and J ends, which lost 5 bases and 2 bases, there was a span of 12 bases. DNA for the CDR3: TGTGCCTGGGTGGACAGAGGTAACACTGAAGCTTTCTTT. It translates to CAWVDRGNTEAFF.

The rearrangement links TRBV18 to TRBJ2-7; 11 nucleotides agree with TRBD1. From germline, CDR1 is KGHSH and CDR2 LQKENI. The length of the CDR3 is 15 residues. The ends lost 2 bases at V and 5 bases at J; junction bases unmatched: 5. CDR3 in amino acids: CASSPWTGGSDEQYF. The CDR3 nucleotides are TGTGCCAGCTCACCATGGACAGGGGGCTCGGACGAGCAGTACTTC.

The chain carries TRBV9 and TRBJ1-6, with 9 bases fitting TRBD1. Germline CDR1 reads SGDLS; CDR2 reads YYNGEE. The trim removed 3 bases at V and 7 bases at J, leaving 5 bases unmatched. The CDR3 loop spans 15 amino acids. The CDR3 here is CASSGGQGLNSPLHF. The CDR3 DNA reads as TGTGCCAGCAGCGGGGGACAGGGCCTAAATTCACCCCTCCACTTT.

The chain employs TRBV18 and TRBJ2-2; D uncertain. Germline V gives CDR1 KGHSH, CDR2 LQKENI. Trimming took 5 bases from V and 0 from J, leaving 4 bases between them. The CDR3 loop spans 13 amino acids. This chain's CDR3 is CASSRSNTGELFF. The CDR3 nucleotides are TGTGCCAGCTCAAGATCGAACACCGGGGAGCTGTTTTTT.

The chain employs TRBV14 and TRBJ1-6; D remains unclear. V lost 3 bases and J lost 6, with 9 bases in between. Germline assignment: CDR1 SGHDN and CDR2 FVKESK. There are 14 residues in the CDR3. This CDR3 reads CASSHPGGNSPLHF. The CDR3 nucleotides are TGTGCCAGCAGCCATCCGGGAGGTAATTCACCCCTCCACTTT.

This clone has a handful of counts. This chain joins TRBV30 and TRBJ2-1, with D uncertain. Trimming stripped 5 bases from V and 0 bases from J, with 11 bases between. CDR3 length equals 14 residues. Germline CDR1 GTSNPN, CDR2 SVGIG (reference sequence). The CDR3 reads CAWVSRSSYNEQFF. Here the CDR3 DNA reads TGTGCCTGGGTCTCTAGGAGCTCCTACAATGAGCAGTTCTTC.

The chain links TRBV5-1 to TRBJ2-7, with D perhaps matching TRBD1 (6 bases). This CDR3 contains 14 residues. V was shortened by 5 bases and J by 0 bases, with 12 bases between the two germline ends. CDR1 is SGHRS, CDR2 YFSETQ, per germline. The CDR3 here is CASRTGQPSYEQYF. CDR3 nucleotide sequence: TGCGCCAGCAGAACGGGACAACCCTCCTACGAGCAGTACTTC.

The chain couples TRBV15 to TRBJ2-2; D not certain. This CDR3 region has 14 residues. V was pared by 0 bases and J by 7 bases, with 9 bases between. CDR1 is LNHNV, CDR2 YYDKDF, per germline (reference sequence). CDR3 DNA sequence: TGTGCCACCAGCAGAGATGGACGCGGCGGGGAGCTGTTTTTT. This translates into CATSRDGRGGELFF. Supplemented by reference TRBV15 and TRBJ2-2, the full variable domain reads DAMVIQNPRYQVTQFGKPVTLSCSQTLNHNVMYWYQQKSSQAPKLLFHYYDKDFNNEADTPDNFQSRRPNTSFCFLDIRSPGLGDTAMYLCATSRDGRGGELFFGEGSRLTVL.

V and J are TRBV7-2 and TRBJ2-7, with a possible D match to TRBD1 (6 bases). This CDR3 has 14 amino acids. The germline V and J ends were trimmed by 2 bases and 3 bases, with 11 bases remaining between them. Germline V gene sequence: CDR1 SGHTA, CDR2 FQGNSA. CDR3 residues: CASSLKGQNYEQYF. The DNA for the CDR3 is TGTGCCAGCAGCTTAAAAGGACAGAACTACGAGCAGTACTTC. Filled out from reference TRBV7-2 and TRBJ2-7, the complete variable domain reads GAGVSQSPSNKVTEKGKDVELRCDPISGHTALYWYRQSLGQGLEFLIYFQGNSAPDKSGLPSDRFSAERTGGSVSTLTIQRTQQEDSAVYLCASSLKGQNYEQYFGPGTRLTVT.

This clone occurred a few times. The sample holds other DNA sequences that translate to the same CDR3. This sequence joins TRBV29-1 and TRBJ2-7; possible D gene TRBD2, 6 bases. CDR3 length: 12 amino acids. The germline V gene encodes CDR1 SQVTM and CDR2 ANQGSEA. The V and J ends lost 6 bases and 1 base respectively, with 10 bases between them. The CDR3 region has the DNA TGCAGCGTGGGGACTGAATCCTACGAGCAGTACTTC. Translated, it gives CSVGTESYEQYF.

This clone has only a few counts. V and J are TRBV6-4 and TRBJ2-6; D is ambiguous. V was clipped by 2 bases and J by 3 bases, with 2 bases between them. Germline CDR1 MRHNA, CDR2 SNTAGT. The CDR3 length is 13 residues. CDR3 bases: TGTGCCAGCAGTGACGTTGGGGCCAACGTCCTGACTTTC. This translates into CASSDVGANVLTF.

The chain employs TRBV15 and TRBJ2-3, with D hard to call. Trimming left V 5 bases short and J 5 bases short, with 11 bases between. This CDR3 has 13 residues. Germline V gene data show CDR1 as LNHNV and CDR2 as YYDKDF (reference sequence). CDR3 in DNA: TGTGCCACCAGCTCTTTTTTGGGAGATACGCAGTATTTT. Its translation is CATSSFLGDTQYF.

This chain connects TRBV7-9 to TRBJ1-2, with TRBD1 as a possible D gene (5 bases). V was cut by 7 bases and J by 8 bases, with 17 bases left in between. CDR1 is SEHNR, CDR2 FQNEAQ, per germline (reference sequence). CDR3 length: 13 residues. The CDR3 bases are TGTGCCAGCATCCTTCTGGGGCCTGGCGGCTACACCTTC. This codes for CASILLGPGGYTF. The complete variable domain, with remaining parts taken from reference TRBV7-9 and TRBJ1-2, reads DTGVSQNPRHKITKRGQNVTFRCDPISEHNRLYWYRQTLGQGPEFLTYFQNEAQLEKSRLLSDRFSAERPKGSFSTLEIQRTEQGDSAMYLCASILLGPGGYTFGSGTRLTVV.

The chain has TRBV7-3 and TRBJ2-2, with unresolved D. CDR1 SGHTA and CDR2 FQGTGA come from the germline V gene. CDR3 length equals 14 residues. V lost 4 bases to trimming and J lost 6 bases, with 12 bases between them. CDR3 sequence reads: CASSSRSRPGELFF. CDR3 in DNA: TGTGCCAGCAGCTCCAGAAGCCGGCCCGGGGAGCTGTTTTTT. Full variable domain (remainder filled in from reference TRBV7-3 and TRBJ2-2): GAGVSQTPSNKVTEKGKYVELRCDPISGHTALYWYRQSLGQGPEFLIYFQGTGAADDSGLPNDRFFAVRPEGSVSTLKIQRTERGDSAVYLCASSSRSRPGELFFGEGSRLTVL.

The chain has TRBV15 and TRBJ2-1, with D unresolved. This CDR3 has 15 amino acids. The V end was cut by 0 bases, the J end by 5 bases, with 11 bases between. Germline lookup yields CDR1 LNHNV and CDR2 YYDKDF (reference sequence). CDR3 coding DNA: TGTGCCACCAGCAGAGATTGGAACAGAAACAATGAGCAGTTCTTC. Translation: CATSRDWNRNNEQFF.

The rearrangement uses TRBV29-1 and TRBJ2-3; TRBD2 agrees at 9 bases. The CDR3 sequence is 16 residues long. J was trimmed by 5 bases and V by 2 bases; bases with no gene match: 11. CDR1 is SQVTM and CDR2 is ANQGSEA in the germline V gene. The CDR3 sequence: CSVEPLRGGRGDTQYF. Here the CDR3 DNA reads TGCAGCGTTGAACCTCTGCGGGGGGGCCGTGGAGATACGCAGTATTTT.